These 28 T cell receptor beta chains were sequenced from one sample in a study of CD8 T cells in ankylosing spondylitis. Their specific antigens are unknown. Study-level findings and limits: Seven or eight highly homologous variants made up a TCR beta motif, and this motif appeared characteristic of ankylosing spondylitis blood.

Each CDR3 protein gets one entry after TCRdb re-called the 5' RACE reads with MiXCR. The data hold about 330,000 distinct CDR3 sequences, with 8% observed a single time. The sample taken for sequencing was blood, either unsorted or a sorted T cell fraction (not recorded which). All receptors derive from a male donor with ankylosing spondylitis.

This clonotype came up a few times. CDR3 in DNA: TGCAGTGCTAGACCCCCCAACGGGCAGGTACGCAATGAGCAGTTCTTC. Amino acid sequence: CSARPPNGQVRNEQFF. The chain links TRBV20-1 to TRBJ2-1; unclear D gene. Germline-derived CDR1 and CDR2 are DFQATT and SNEGSKA (reference sequence). Trimming cost V 2 bases and J 6 bases, with 20 bases left between them. CDR3 length equals 16 residues.

This clonotype was observed a handful of times. V is TRBV7-2 and J is TRBJ1-1, with D hard to call. The CDR3 contains 15 residues. V was clipped by 0 bases and J by 0 bases, with 8 bases between them. The germline V gene encodes CDR1 SGHTA and CDR2 FQGNSA. For the CDR3, the DNA is TGTGCCAGCAGCTTAGCAGGGTTCATGAACACTGAAGCTTTCTTT. Its protein is CASSLAGFMNTEAFF.

The V call is TRBV6-1, the J call TRBJ2-3; 8 positions agree with TRBD2. V lost 7 bases and J lost 5; bases outside the gene matches: 11. The V gene's germline CDR1 is MNHNS and CDR2 SASEGT. CDR3 length equals 15 residues. Written as DNA, the CDR3 is TGTGCCAGCACCGACCGGGGACTAGGAATAGATACGCAGTATTTT. It specifies CASTDRGLGIDTQYF.

This clonotype was detected many times. The chain has TRBV20-1 and TRBJ1-4; D not resolved. V was cut by 3 bases and J by 10 bases, with 15 bases left in between. Germline V gene lookup returns CDR1 DFQATT and CDR2 SNEGSKA (reference sequence). The CDR3 loop spans 13 amino acids. CDR3 in DNA: TGCAGTGCTAGTCGCACAGAGTTTGGAAAACTGTTTTTT. Its protein product is CSASRTEFGKLFF.

CDR3 bases: TGTGCCAGCAGCTTAGCCGCGGCGGATTCACCCCTCCACTTT. Its protein is CASSLAAADSPLHF. The rearrangement uses TRBV7-2 and TRBJ1-6; the D is unclear. CDR1 is SGHTA, CDR2 FQGNSA, per germline. CDR3 length equals 14 residues. Between the trimmed V and J ends, which lost 0 bases and 8 bases, there was a span of 8 bases.

This clonotype was seen at least ten times. The chain carries TRBV29-1 and TRBJ2-7; D possibly corresponds to TRBD2 (6 bases). There are 15 residues in the CDR3. CDR1 is SQVTM, CDR2 ANQGSEA, per germline. V shed 1 base and J shed 5 bases, with 18 bases lying between them. Written as DNA, the CDR3 is TGCAGCGTTGAAGGGTTGTCGTCGGGAGTCAACGAGCAGTACTTC. This gives the protein CSVEGLSSGVNEQYF.

This clonotype was found a few times. The chain couples TRBV7-9 to TRBJ2-7, with D perhaps TRBD1 (5 bases). There are 13 residues in the CDR3. Germline V lookup: CDR1 SEHNR, CDR2 FQNEAQ (reference sequence). The ends were cut back, 4 bases at V and 2 bases at J, with 9 bases in the middle. CDR3 in DNA: TGTGCCAGCAGCTCGCTGGACACCTACGAGCAGTACTTC. Encoded protein: CASSSLDTYEQYF. The variable domain in full, completed from reference TRBV7-9 and TRBJ2-7, reads DTGVSQNPRHKITKRGQNVTFRCDPISEHNRLYWYRQTLGQGPEFLTYFQNEAQLEKSRLLSDRFSAERPKGSFSTLEIQRTEQGDSAMYLCASSSLDTYEQYFGPGTRLTVT.

This clonotype was observed many times. The CDR3 bases are TGTGCCAGCAGCCAAGATTTGGGGTTAGGGGGCAATGAGCAGTTCTTC. Its protein is CASSQDLGLGGNEQFF. The chain employs TRBV3-1 and TRBJ2-1, with a tentative D call TRBD1 (6 bases). Germline values: CDR1 LGHDT, CDR2 YNNKEL (reference sequence). V was clipped by 0 bases and J by 6 bases, with 15 bases between them. The CDR3 length is 16 residues.

This rearrangement joins TRBV1 to TRBJ2-4; TRBD1 was called by the table and not checked on the DNA. TRBV1 is assigned pseudogene status. The CDR3 has 12 amino acids. DNA of the CDR3: TGCACCAGCAGCCAAGAGAGACAGGGCCCATACTTC. Protein product: CTSSQERQGPYF.

This clonotype turned up a few times. The V call is TRBV4-1, the J call TRBJ1-2; D not resolved. Trimming left V 0 bases short and J 4 bases short, with 24 bases between. The CDR3 totals 19 residues. Germline-derived CDR1 and CDR2 are MGHRA and YSYEKL. The DNA of the CDR3 is TGCGCCAGCAGCCAAGAAAAGGCGTCGCGGACTACCCTAAGCTATGGCTACACCTTC. This codes for CASSQEKASRTTLSYGYTF.

Only a few counts were recorded for this clonotype. The chain couples TRBV5-1 to TRBJ1-2; no definite D call. Trimming took off 6 bases at V and 4 bases at J, with 13 bases between the two ends. In germline, CDR1 is SGHRS, CDR2 YFSETQ. The CDR3 runs to 13 residues. CDR3 bases: TGCGCCAGCACCGACATGGGCAGCTATGGCTACACCTTC. It codes for CASTDMGSYGYTF. Full variable domain (outside the CDR3, taken from reference TRBV5-1 and TRBJ1-2): KAGVTQTPRYLIKTRGQQVTLSCSPISGHRSVSWYQQTPGQGLQFLFEYFSETQRNKGNFPGRFSGRQFSNSRSEMNVSTLELGDSALYLCASTDMGSYGYTFGSGTRLTVV.

The table lists this clonotype with a few counts. The genes are TRBV28 and TRBJ1-1, with D possibly TRBD1 on 6 matching bases. Trimming pared 1 base from V and 4 bases from J, leaving 13 bases between. Germline values: CDR1 MDHEN, CDR2 SYDVKM. The CDR3 has 15 amino acids. The CDR3 is CASSLLAGAVTEAFF. The CDR3 nucleotides are TGTGCCAGCAGTTTATTGGCAGGGGCGGTCACTGAAGCTTTCTTT.

The rearrangement joins TRBV29-1 to TRBJ2-3, with D hard to call. V was cut by 4 bases and J by 0 bases, with 8 bases left in between. From germline, CDR1 is SQVTM and CDR2 ANQGSEA. The CDR3 runs to 13 residues. The CDR3 is CSVVIASTDTQYF. DNA of the CDR3: TGCAGCGTTGTCATCGCAAGCACAGATACGCAGTATTTT.

This clonotype came up many times. V and J are TRBV4-1 and TRBJ2-3; 7 nucleotides align to TRBD1. The J segment lost 3 bases and the V segment lost 4 bases, leaving 4 bases of the junction unmatched. The germline CDR1 and CDR2 sequences are MGHRA and YSYEKL. CDR3 size: 14 residues. The CDR3 here is CASSLETGTDTQYF. CDR3 DNA sequence: TGCGCCAGCAGCCTTGAGACAGGGACAGATACGCAGTATTTT.

This clonotype has a handful of counts. The chain joins TRBV4-3 to TRBJ1-2; D not resolved. Germline-derived CDR1 and CDR2 are LGHNA and YSLEER. This CDR3 has 16 amino acids. The V end was cut by 0 bases, the J end by 4 bases, with 15 bases between. In DNA, the CDR3 is TGCGCCAGCAGCCAAGACCCCGGACCCCTAATCTATGGCTACACCTTC. Translated, it gives CASSQDPGPLIYGYTF.

This clonotype was observed at least ten times. The V call is TRBV7-2, the J call TRBJ2-7; D might be TRBD2 (5 bases). The CDR3 is 12 amino acids. The V gene's germline CDR1 is SGHTA and CDR2 FQGNSA. Trimming removed 8 bases from V and 3 bases from J, with 11 bases in between. The CDR3 sequence is CASSPEDYEQYF. In DNA form, the CDR3 reads TGTGCCAGCTCTCCGGAGGACTACGAGCAGTACTTC.

The table lists this clonotype with a few counts. The chain has TRBV18 and TRBJ2-7, with 7 bases that match TRBD2. The CDR3 runs 15 residues. J gave up 4 bases and V 3 bases, and 9 bases lay outside the gene matches. Germline lookup yields CDR1 KGHSH and CDR2 LQKENI. The CDR3 DNA sequence: TGTGCCAGCTCACCCAATAGCGGGCCGATTTACGAGCAGTACTTC. This sequence encodes CASSPNSGPIYEQYF.

This clonotype showed up just a few times. The gene calls are TRBV11-2 and TRBJ2-5, with 8 bases aligning to TRBD1. The germline V gene has CDR1 SGHAT and CDR2 FQNNGV. The CDR3 spans 13 residues. V gave up 5 bases and J gave up 5 bases; unmatched junction bases: 4. CDR3 sequence: CASSADRVETQYF. For the CDR3, the DNA is TGTGCCAGCAGCGCGGACAGGGTCGAGACCCAGTACTTC.

Ten or more counts support this clonotype. V usage is TRBV12-3 or TRBV12-4 and J usage is TRBJ2-1; TRBD2 matches at 10 bases. The V segment lost 8 bases and the J segment 6 bases; nucleotides outside the gene matches: 13. The CDR3 sequence is 16 residues long. CDR3 sequence: CASYLEGSGRFNEQFF. The CDR3 nucleotides are TGTGCCAGCTACCTCGAAGGTAGCGGGAGGTTCAATGAGCAGTTCTTC.

This clonotype has only a few counts. The CDR3 region has the DNA TGTGCCAGCAGCTTAAGTCCGACAGCCCGCTACGAGCAGTACTTC. Its translation is CASSLSPTARYEQYF. The J gene is TRBJ2-7, the V gene TRBV7-2, with D possibly being TRBD1 (5 bases). Germline V gene lookup returns CDR1 SGHTA and CDR2 FQGNSA. The CDR3 has 15 amino acids. V lost 2 bases to trimming and J lost 3 bases, with 14 bases between them.

The sample holds a few counts of this clonotype. The chain is built from TRBV2 and TRBJ2-6, with D tentatively TRBD2 (5 bases). V was trimmed by 2 bases and J by 0 bases, leaving 5 bases between them. The CDR3 has 15 amino acids. Germline values: CDR1 SNHLY, CDR2 FYNNEI. In DNA, the CDR3 is TGTGCCAGCAGTGAACGGGACTCTGGGGCCAACGTCCTGACTTTC. Its protein product is CASSERDSGANVLTF.

This clonotype was seen a handful of times. The chain carries TRBV7-2 and TRBJ2-3; D call uncertain. The germline V gene encodes CDR1 SGHTA and CDR2 FQGNSA. The germline V and J ends were trimmed by 2 bases and 1 base, with 4 bases remaining between them. The CDR3 loop spans 13 amino acids. CDR3 loop: CASSLKGTDTQYF. In nucleotides, the CDR3 is TGTGCCAGCAGCTTAAAAGGCACAGATACGCAGTATTTT.

This clonotype was picked up a small number of times. The chain joins TRBV2 to TRBJ2-7, with 14 bases matching TRBD2. V shed 6 bases and J 4 bases; nucleotides not matched to a gene: 2. Germline assignment: CDR1 SNHLY and CDR2 FYNNEI. The CDR3 totals 14 residues. The CDR3, as DNA: TGTGCCAGCAGGGGACTAGCGGGAGCGTACGAGCAGTACTTC. Translating it yields CASRGLAGAYEQYF.

The table lists this clonotype with many counts. In nucleotides, the CDR3 is TGTGCCAGCAGCGTGACACCGAGCTCTGGAAACACCATATATTTT. This sequence encodes CASSVTPSSGNTIYF. This rearrangement joins TRBV11-2 to TRBJ1-3; D gene uncertain. V lost 5 bases and J lost 0, with 11 bases in between. Germline V gene data show CDR1 as SGHAT and CDR2 as FQNNGV. The CDR3 is made up of 15 amino acids.

The gene calls are TRBV4-2 and TRBJ2-7, with 8 bases identical to TRBD2. This CDR3 comprises 14 residues. V shed 3 bases and J 5 bases; nucleotides not matched to a gene: 6. In germline, CDR1 is LGHNA, CDR2 YNFKEQ. The CDR3 DNA is TGTGCCAGCAGCCACCCGGGAGGGCCCAACGAGCAGTACTTC. It is translated as CASSHPGGPNEQYF.

CDR3 sequence (DNA): TGTGCCAGCTCACCATCTCCACAGCCCGCAACTAATGAAAAACTGTTTTTT. It translates to CASSPSPQPATNEKLFF. V usage is TRBV18 and J usage is TRBJ1-4; D remains unclear. Germline values: CDR1 KGHSH, CDR2 LQKENI. V shed 2 bases and J shed 0 bases, with 13 bases lying between them. This CDR3 region has 17 residues.

Only a few counts were recorded for this clonotype. This chain joins TRBV29-1 and TRBJ2-1, with 9 bases lining up with TRBD2. The CDR3 spans 16 residues. The germline V gene has CDR1 SQVTM and CDR2 ANQGSEA. The trim removed 1 base at V and 3 bases at J, leaving 7 bases unmatched. CDR3 sequence reads: CSVEGGRVKGYNEQFF. CDR3 sequence (DNA): TGCAGCGTTGAAGGCGGGAGGGTTAAGGGCTACAATGAGCAGTTCTTC.

J is TRBJ1-1 and V is TRBV5-1; D not resolved. V was clipped by 0 bases and J by 9 bases, with 12 bases between them. From germline, CDR1 is SGHRS and CDR2 YFSETQ. The CDR3 is 13 residues long. CDR3 loop: CASSLEGAWKAFF. CDR3 nucleotides: TGCGCCAGCAGCTTGGAGGGAGCCTGGAAAGCTTTCTTT.